What follows describes a single T cell receptor (beta chain). This clonotype appeared a few times. The antigen it binds to is not known. No base-level quality is on record; no much larger clone is a single base apart. The entry originates in a study of T-cell reconstitution after alpha-beta-depleted transplantation in children listed by TCRdb under 2016. For context, the study as a whole: The study quantitatively tracked T-cell immune reconstitution after TCRalphabeta/CD19-depleted allogeneic hematopoietic cell transplantation in children using TCR repertoire profiling. Overall results and qualifications from the work: Over subsequent months, a decline in hyperexpanded clone frequencies was noted, and after one year, T-cell counts and TCRbeta diversity were mostly ascribed to newly produced T cells. The apparently early alphabetaT-cell count recovery about two months after transplant was reportedly dependent on only several hundred rapidly expanded clones derived from non-depleted graft cells. The high TCRbeta diversity at day 60 in some patients was ascribed to recipient T cells and intrathymic progenitors that had survived conditioning.

V sheds 7 bases and J sheds 2 bases, leaving 27 bases between their ends. Counted from cysteine to phenylalanine, this CDR3 has 19 amino acids. Only the CDR3 region is kept as DNA, spanning 57 bases read in frame from base 1. Libraries were built with PCR. Sequencing took place on an Illumina HiSeq 2500. To normalize quantification of the TCRbeta repertoire, the TCR libraries were built with molecular barcoding that relied on unique molecular identifiers. TCRdb handled the public reads itself, with Q25 trimming in fastp and clone calling in MiXCR, and kept productive beta chains. Rows with one shared CDR3 protein collapse into an entry with the most common genes and DNA. This sample comprises 280,000 or so distinct CDR3 sequences, more than 9% of them detected only once. Around 22% of the sample lies in the top ten. Reading the label with the study, this specimen's treatment or condition is: allogeneic hematopoietic cell transplantation with graft depleted of TCRalphabeta T cells and CD19 B cells. TCRalphabeta/CD19-depleted allogeneic hematopoietic cell grafts were given to the transplant recipients, all of whom were children.

Here the sequenced sample was peripheral blood, taken 180 days after TCRalphabeta/CD19-depleted stem cell transplant. The chain is made from TRBV12-3 or TRBV12-4 and TRBJ1-5; the D segment could be TRBD1, given 6 matching bases. This TCR was sampled from a male patient between 2 and 9 years old who had a stem cell transplant for chronic granulomatous disease, so the T cells may come from the graft donor. The bases are TGTGCCAGCACCAGGTCCGTATTTGTCAGGGGTCGTGGCAATCAGCCCCAGCATTTT. It is translated as CASTRSVFVRGRGNQPQHF.